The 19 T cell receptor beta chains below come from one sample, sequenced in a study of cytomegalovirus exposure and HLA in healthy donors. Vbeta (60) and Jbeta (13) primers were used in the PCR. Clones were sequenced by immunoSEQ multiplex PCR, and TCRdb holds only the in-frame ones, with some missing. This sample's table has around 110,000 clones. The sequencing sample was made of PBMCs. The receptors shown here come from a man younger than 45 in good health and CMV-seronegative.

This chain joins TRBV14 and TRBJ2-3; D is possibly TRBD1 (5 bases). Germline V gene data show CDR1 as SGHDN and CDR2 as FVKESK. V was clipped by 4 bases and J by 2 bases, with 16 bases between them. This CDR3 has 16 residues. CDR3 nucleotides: TGTGCCAGCAGCCCCTTAGGGGTCGCAGTCACAGATACGCAGTATTTT. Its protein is CASSPLGVAVTDTQYF.

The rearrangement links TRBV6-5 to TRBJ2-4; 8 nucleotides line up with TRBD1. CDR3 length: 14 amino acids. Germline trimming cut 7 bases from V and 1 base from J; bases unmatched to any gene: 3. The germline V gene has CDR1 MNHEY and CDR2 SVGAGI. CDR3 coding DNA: TGTGCCAGCAACCCAGGGGGCGCCAAAAACATTCAGTACTTC. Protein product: CASNPGGAKNIQYF.

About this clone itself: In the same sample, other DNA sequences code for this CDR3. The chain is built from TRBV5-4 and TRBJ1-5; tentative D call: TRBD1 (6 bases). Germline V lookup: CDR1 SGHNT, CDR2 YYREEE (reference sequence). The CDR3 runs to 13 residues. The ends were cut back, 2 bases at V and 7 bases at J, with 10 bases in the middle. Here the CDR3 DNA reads TGTGCCAGCAGCTTAGGCAGGGGACAGCCCCAGCATTTT. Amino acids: CASSLGRGQPQHF. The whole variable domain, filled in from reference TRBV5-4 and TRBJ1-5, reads ETGVTQSPTHLIKTRGQQVTLRCSSQSGHNTVSWYQQALGQGPQFIFQYYREEENGRGNFPPRFSGLQFPNYSSELNVNALELDDSALYLCASSLGRGQPQHFGDGTRLSIL.

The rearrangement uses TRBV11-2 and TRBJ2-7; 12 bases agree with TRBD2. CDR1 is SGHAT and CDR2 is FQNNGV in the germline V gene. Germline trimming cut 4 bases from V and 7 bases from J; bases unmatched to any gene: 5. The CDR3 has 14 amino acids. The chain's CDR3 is CASSSTSGGLEQYF. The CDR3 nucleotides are TGTGCCAGCAGCTCGACTAGCGGGGGCTTGGAGCAGTACTTC.

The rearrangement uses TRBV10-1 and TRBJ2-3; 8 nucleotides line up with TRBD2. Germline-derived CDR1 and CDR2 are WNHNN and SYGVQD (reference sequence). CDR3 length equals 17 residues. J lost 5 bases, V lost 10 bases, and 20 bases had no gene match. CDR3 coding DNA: TGCGCCACCCCTACCGGGACGCGGGGGGCGGGGGGAGATACGCAGTATTTT. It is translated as CATPTGTRGAGGDTQYF.

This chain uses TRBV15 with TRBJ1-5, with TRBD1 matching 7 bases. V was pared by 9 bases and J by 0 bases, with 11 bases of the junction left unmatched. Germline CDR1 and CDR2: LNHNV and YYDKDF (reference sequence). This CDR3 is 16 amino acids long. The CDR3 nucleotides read TGTGCCACAAAAGCAGAGGGACAGAATAGCAATCAGCCCCAGCATTTT. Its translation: CATKAEGQNSNQPQHF. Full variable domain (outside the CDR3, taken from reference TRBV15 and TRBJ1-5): DAMVIQNPRYQVTQFGKPVTLSCSQTLNHNVMYWYQQKSSQAPKLLFHYYDKDFNNEADTPDNFQSRRPNTSFCFLDIRSPGLGDTAMYLCATKAEGQNSNQPQHFGDGTRLSIL.

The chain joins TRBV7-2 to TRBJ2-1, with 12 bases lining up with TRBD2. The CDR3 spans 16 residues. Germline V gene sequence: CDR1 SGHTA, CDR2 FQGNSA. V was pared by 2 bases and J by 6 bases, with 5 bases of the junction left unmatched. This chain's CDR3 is CASSLIPSGGANEQFF. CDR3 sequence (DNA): TGTGCCAGCAGCTTAATTCCTAGCGGGGGGGCCAATGAGCAGTTCTTC.

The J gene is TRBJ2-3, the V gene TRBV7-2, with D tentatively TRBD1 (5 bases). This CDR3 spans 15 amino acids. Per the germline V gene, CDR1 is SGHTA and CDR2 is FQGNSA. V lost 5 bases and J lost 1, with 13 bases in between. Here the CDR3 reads CASSPGHFGTDTQYF. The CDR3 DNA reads TGTGCCAGCAGCCCTGGACACTTCGGCACAGATACGCAGTATTTT.

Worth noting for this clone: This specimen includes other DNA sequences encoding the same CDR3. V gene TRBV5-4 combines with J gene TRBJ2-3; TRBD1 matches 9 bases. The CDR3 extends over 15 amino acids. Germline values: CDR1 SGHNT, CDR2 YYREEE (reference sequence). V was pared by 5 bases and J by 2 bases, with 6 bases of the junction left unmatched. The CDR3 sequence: CASSPGQGLTDTQYF. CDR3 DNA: TGTGCCAGCAGTCCGGGACAGGGCCTCACAGATACGCAGTATTTT.

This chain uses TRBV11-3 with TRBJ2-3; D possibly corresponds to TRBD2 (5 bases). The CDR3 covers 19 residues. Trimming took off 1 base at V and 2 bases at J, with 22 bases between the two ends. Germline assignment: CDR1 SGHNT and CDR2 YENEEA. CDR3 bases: TGTGCCAGCAGCTTAGTGGGCCTTATGTCCGTGACTATCACAGATACGCAGTATTTT. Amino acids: CASSLVGLMSVTITDTQYF.

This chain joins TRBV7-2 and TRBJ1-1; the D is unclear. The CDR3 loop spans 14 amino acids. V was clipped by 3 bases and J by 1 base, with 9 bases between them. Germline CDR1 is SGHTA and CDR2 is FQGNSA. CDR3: CASSFHAGNTEAFF. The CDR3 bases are TGTGCCAGCAGCTTCCACGCGGGGAACACTGAAGCTTTCTTT.

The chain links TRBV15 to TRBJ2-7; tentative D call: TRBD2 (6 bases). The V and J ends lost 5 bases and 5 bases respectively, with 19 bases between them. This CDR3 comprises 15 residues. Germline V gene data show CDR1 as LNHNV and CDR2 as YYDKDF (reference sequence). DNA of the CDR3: TGTGCCACCAGCTTAAAGTCGGGGGTCCGGGACGAGCAGTACTTC. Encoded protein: CATSLKSGVRDEQYF.

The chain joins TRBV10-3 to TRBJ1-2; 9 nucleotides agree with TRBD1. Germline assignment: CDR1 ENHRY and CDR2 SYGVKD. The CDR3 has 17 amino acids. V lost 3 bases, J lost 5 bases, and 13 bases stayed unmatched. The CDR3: CAISDSWPGQGKYGYTF. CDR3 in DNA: TGTGCCATCAGTGATTCGTGGCCGGGACAGGGAAAGTATGGCTACACCTTC.

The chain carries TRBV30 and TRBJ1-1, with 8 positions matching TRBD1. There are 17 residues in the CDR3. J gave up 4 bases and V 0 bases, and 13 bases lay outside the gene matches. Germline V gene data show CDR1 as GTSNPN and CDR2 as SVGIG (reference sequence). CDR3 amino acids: CAWSVRRSSTGATEAFF. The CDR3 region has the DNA TGTGCCTGGAGTGTACGACGATCGTCGACAGGGGCCACTGAAGCTTTCTTT.

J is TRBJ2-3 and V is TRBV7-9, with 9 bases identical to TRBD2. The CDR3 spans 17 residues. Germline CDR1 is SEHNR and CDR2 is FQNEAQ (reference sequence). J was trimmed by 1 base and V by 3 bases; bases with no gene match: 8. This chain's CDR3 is CASSLGPSSGGTDTQYF. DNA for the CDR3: TGTGCCAGCAGCTTGGGGCCTTCTAGCGGGGGCACAGATACGCAGTATTTT. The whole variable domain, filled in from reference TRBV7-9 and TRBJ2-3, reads DTGVSQNPRHKITKRGQNVTFRCDPISEHNRLYWYRQTLGQGPEFLTYFQNEAQLEKSRLLSDRFSAERPKGSFSTLEIQRTEQGDSAMYLCASSLGPSSGGTDTQYFGPGTRLTVL.

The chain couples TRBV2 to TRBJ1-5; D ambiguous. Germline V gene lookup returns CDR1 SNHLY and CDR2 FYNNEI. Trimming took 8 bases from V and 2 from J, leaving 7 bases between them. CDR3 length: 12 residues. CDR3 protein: CASEAGNQPQHF. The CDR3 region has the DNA TGTGCCAGCGAGGCAGGCAATCAGCCCCAGCATTTT.

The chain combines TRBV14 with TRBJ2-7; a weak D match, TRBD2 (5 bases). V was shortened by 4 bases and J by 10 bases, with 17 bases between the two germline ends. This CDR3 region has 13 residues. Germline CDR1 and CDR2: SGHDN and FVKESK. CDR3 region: CASSPQPGSLQYF. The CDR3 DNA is TGTGCCAGCAGCCCACAACCGGGATCATTACAGTACTTC.

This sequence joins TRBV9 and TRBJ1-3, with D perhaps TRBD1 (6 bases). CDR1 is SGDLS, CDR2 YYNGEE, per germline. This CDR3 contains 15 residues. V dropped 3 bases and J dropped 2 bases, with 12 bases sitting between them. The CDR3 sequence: CASSATSGAGNTIYF. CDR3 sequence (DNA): TGTGCCAGCAGCGCCACCTCAGGGGCTGGAAACACCATATATTTT. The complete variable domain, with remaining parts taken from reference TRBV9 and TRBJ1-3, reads DSGVTQTPKHLITATGQRVTLRCSPRSGDLSVYWYQQSLDQGLQFLIQYYNGEERAKGNILERFSAQQFPDLHSELNLSSLELGDSALYFCASSATSGAGNTIYFGEGSWLTVV.

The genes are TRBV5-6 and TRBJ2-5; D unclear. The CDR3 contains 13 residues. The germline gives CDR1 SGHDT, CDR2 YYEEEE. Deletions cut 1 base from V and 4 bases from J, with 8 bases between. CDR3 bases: TGTGCCAGCAGCTTGCGCGGTGGAGAGACCCAGTACTTC. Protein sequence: CASSLRGGETQYF.